The table lists the clone carrying this T cell receptor (beta chain) with many counts. What it binds is unknown. These data are taken from a study of T cell repertoires in cytomegalovirus infection. The wider study: Peptides in the study included HLA-C-restricted and HLA-B-restricted CMV epitopes. Through public TCR beta signatures, both CMV infection and matching HLA type were indicated. The study, taken as a whole, reports: CMV-specific TCR beta clonotypes restricted by HLA-C dominated the ex vivo response. Cumulative frequency (of public TCR beta family members) identified carriers of CMV plus the relevant HLA.

Trimming removed 5 bases from V and 4 bases from J; junction bases left unmatched: 5. Germline assignment: CDR1 SGHTA and CDR2 FQGNSA. The CDR3 contains 14 residues. TCRdb reanalysed the reads using MiXCR and keeps one entry per CDR3 protein. The sample has hundreds of thousands of distinct CDR3 sequences; 32% are singletons. This receptor was taken from a human donor in good health (CMV status not recorded). Some clones in this sample may be carry-over from other donors' samples. The specimen comprised cultured CD8+ T cells from PBMCs, sampled from culture after CMV antigen stimulation. This chain joins TRBV7-2 and TRBJ1-5; 7 nucleotides line up with TRBD1. CDR3 nucleotides: TGTGCCAGCAGCCCCGGACAGGCGAATCAGCCCCAGCATTTT. Encoded protein: CASSPGQANQPQHF.